This T cell receptor (beta chain) was found in a study of T cells in Graves' hyperthyroidism and ophthalmopathy (dated by TCRdb to the late 2010s). General notes on the study: To identify TCR V-J signatures that set the groups apart, the researchers used a discovery cohort of 90 to 100 patients, made up of 40 to 45 with Graves' ophthalmopathy and some 58 with stable Graves' hyperthyroidism. Whether ophthalmopathy could be predicted prospectively was tested in an independent validation cohort made up of about 20 hyperthyroidism patients plus 17 patients who later progressed to ophthalmopathy. The 85 to 100 discovery patients were randomly split 7:3 into training and test sets. Thyroid tissue and blood T-cell repertoires from about six Graves' hyperthyroidism patients were also compared in the study. Once sampling was done, hyperthyroidism patients were given methimazole at a starting dose of 30 mg daily, whereas ophthalmopathy patients were given high-dose intravenous methylprednisolone. The paper describes TCR Vbeta CDR3 sequencing of 140 or so peripheral blood samples, made up of about 41 ophthalmopathy patients, approximately 73 hyperthyroidism patients and 17 progressor patients. What the authors observed across the whole study: In validation, progression to ophthalmopathy was predicted by the model with around 71% sensitivity and roughly 76% specificity, a median of approximately 6.5 months before onset. Most expanded thyroid clonotypes (frequency above 0.001) were also detected in blood, a finding suggesting that blood repertoires may reflect thyroid immune responses. Sample size was not statistically predetermined, and investigators were not blinded to group allocation. A model built on a 13 V-J signature distinguished ophthalmopathy from stable hyperthyroidism, reaching 85% to 90% sensitivity and about 81% specificity in cross-validation and 80%/75% in testing.

Stable Graves' hyperthyroidism was defined as the absence of progression to ophthalmopathy over 18 months of follow-up. Hyperthyroidism patients were aged 18 to 65 years and newly diagnosed, with disease duration of less than 2 months. Patients with uncontrolled infections, other autoimmune diseases, pregnancy or lactation were excluded. Diagnoses relied on clinical symptoms, serum thyroxine and TRAb, thyroid ultrasound and orbital computed tomography. Total RNA was extracted using Trizol reagent, and RNA quality was assessed on an Agilent 2100 Bioanalyzer. With respect to this clonotype: The clone's antigen remains unknown. No much larger clone exists at a distance of one base, and base qualities are not known.

Amplification of TCR beta CDR3 regions was carried out from RNA transcripts. A first-round RT-PCR of the TCR CDR3 used the HTBI primer set with the Qiagen OneStep RT-PCR kit. The libraries were constructed in a second round of multiplex PCR and then size-selected and purified. Libraries were sequenced paired-end with 100 bp reads on an Illumina HiSeq2000. The published analysis was carried out like this. Raw data were processed with SOAPnuke, discarding reads with adapters, uncalled bases, mean Phred below 15, or no exact constant-primer or identifier match. High-quality paired reads were merged with COPE v1.2.5, and unique nucleotide sequences were defined as clonotypes. MiTCR v1.1 was used to align clonotypes to the IMGT TRBV, TRBD and TRBJ reference segments. The analysis included only V-J combinations with a frequency above 0.0001, which together covered more than 98% of the repertoires. A TCS score was defined as the ratio of F50 (clonal expansion) to E x V (chaos), with BLOSUM62-based TCRdist applied between CDR3 peptides within each V-J. Welch's t-statistics and random forest reduced around 510 V-J features to roughly 13, which were used in a naive Bayes classifier (R e1071). TCRdb ran its own pipeline on the public reads, namely fastp trimming at Q25 and MiXCR clone calling, and kept in-frame beta chains. Rows are combined by CDR3 protein, so each entry shows the most common genes and DNA. It is TCRdb's table, rather than the study itself, that gives the V and J calls and clone size. The sample yields under 700,000 distinct CDR3 sequences; around 42% were counted once. Jointly, the top ten make up roughly 8.2% of the sample.

V is reduced by 3 bases and J by 4 bases, leaving a spacing of 17 bases between them. CDR1 and CDR2 are read off the germline V gene as SGHRS and YFSETQ. Including the terminal cysteine and phenylalanine, the CDR3 comprises 15 residues. Only the CDR3 DNA is retained, 45 bases long and in frame from the first base. This clonotype was obtained from a woman in her late teens or twenties with Graves' hyperthyroidism. Donor details come from another sample of the same person, matched by shared clones. Sequences were obtained from peripheral blood or thyroid tissue (not recorded which). The sequence is built from TRBV5-1 and TRBJ2-7; perhaps TRBD2 is the D gene, with 6 bases matching. The nucleotide sequence is given as TGCGCCAGCAGCTCTAATAGCGGTTCCCGATACGAGCAGTACTTC. This codes for CASSSNSGSRYEQYF.